The clone carrying this TCR beta chain was counted a few times. Its cognate antigen is unknown. Amplification used 60 Vbeta primers and 13 Jbeta primers. Generated by immunoSEQ multiplex PCR, the TCRdb table keeps only in-frame clones and is missing some. The profile shows about 150,000 clones, approximately 73% of them singletons. This entry comes from a study of cytomegalovirus exposure and HLA in healthy donors. Notes on the study in general: In a later analysis, TCR beta V- and J-gene trimming was associated with a missense DCLRE1C variant. In a later analysis, at a false discovery rate of 0.05, under 20,000 TCR beta sequences matched HLA alleles.

CDR3 size: 16 residues. In germline, CDR1 is SGHKS, CDR2 YYEKEE (reference sequence). V lost 0 bases and J lost 3; bases outside the gene matches: 7. The material sequenced was PBMCs. V gene TRBV5-5 combines with J gene TRBJ2-7; 9 bases agree with TRBD2. The receptor was derived from a man aged 25 to 40 in good health and CMV-seropositive. The DNA for the CDR3 is TGTGCCAGCAGCTTGGAGGCGGGAGGGTACTACTACGAGCAGTACTTC. Translation: CASSLEAGGYYYEQYF.